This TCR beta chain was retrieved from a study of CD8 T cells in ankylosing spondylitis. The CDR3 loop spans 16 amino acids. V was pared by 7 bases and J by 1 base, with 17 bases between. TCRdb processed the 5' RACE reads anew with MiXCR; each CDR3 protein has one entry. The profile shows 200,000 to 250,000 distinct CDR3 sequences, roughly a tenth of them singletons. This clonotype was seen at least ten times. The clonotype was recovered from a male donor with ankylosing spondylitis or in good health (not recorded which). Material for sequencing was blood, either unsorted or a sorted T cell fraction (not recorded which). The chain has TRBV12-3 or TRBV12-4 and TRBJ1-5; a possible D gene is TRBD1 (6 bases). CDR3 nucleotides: TGTGCCAGCACCTTGGGGACAACCTGGAGCAATCAGCCCCAGCATTTT. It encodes CASTLGTTWSNQPQHF.